The clone carrying this TCR beta chain has only a few counts. Its antigen is unknown. Healthy bone marrow donors supplied every sample. This sample was included in a study of cytomegalovirus exposure and HLA in healthy donors. On the study more broadly: Within the Caucasian-associated ancestry cluster were roughly 79% of the approximately 400 genotyped donors.

Overall study findings and caveats: Across donors, sequencing depth was assumed by presence/absence analyses to be roughly uniform. Available immune exposure information was restricted to CMV serostatus only.

PCR primers comprised 60 Vbeta and 13 Jbeta primers. The data were produced by immunoSEQ multiplex PCR, yet TCRdb's version contains in-frame clones alone and is incomplete. The sample has roughly 140,000 clones, roughly 9.4% seen once; the top ten hold 1.5% to 2%. Germline V gene lookup returns CDR1 PRHDT and CDR2 FYEKMQ (reference sequence). The CDR3 length is 14 residues. J gave up 2 bases and V 3 bases, and 1 base lay outside the gene matches. Sequencing was done on a sample of PBMCs. The rearrangement joins TRBV13 to TRBJ1-3, with 7 positions matching TRBD1. This clonotype was obtained from a male donor in good health and CMV-seronegative. This CDR3 is CASSFDRAGNTIYF. The CDR3 DNA sequence: TGTGCCAGCAGCTTCGACAGGGCTGGAAACACCATATATTTT.